The rows below give T cell receptor beta chains drawn from one sample of a study of blood T cell repertoires in COVID-19. Only in-frame clones appear in the TCRdb table, and some are missing; sequencing was by immunoSEQ multiplex PCR. Of some 59,000 clones detected, approximately 80% appear once; the ten largest clones hold approximately 5.7%. What was sequenced was peripheral blood. Receptors were obtained from a woman aged 55-69 years with acute or convalescent COVID-19. The CDR3 runs from the conserved cysteine through the conserved F or W. Each record gives: V gene, clone size, J gene, D gene, CDR3 protein, CDR3 DNA. D genes are given only for firm matches. Clone size appears in some rows only: once, few, many, or a class for an expanded clone.

v_gene: TRBV7-9
abundance: -
j_gene: TRBJ1-2
d_gene: -
CDR3aa: CASSWEFNYGYTF
CDR3nt: TGTGCCAGCAGCTGGGAGTTTAACTATGGCTACACCTTC

v_gene: TRBV18
abundance: -
j_gene: TRBJ1-1
d_gene: -
CDR3aa: CASSPAGGPRMNTEAFF
CDR3nt: TGTGCCAGCTCACCGGCAGGCGGGCCCCGGATGAACACTGAAGCTTTCTTT

v_gene: TRBV19
abundance: -
j_gene: TRBJ2-5
d_gene: TRBD1
CDR3aa: CASSIARDRDETQYF
CDR3nt: TGTGCCAGTAGTATAGCCCGGGACAGAGACGAGACCCAGTACTTC

v_gene: TRBV3-1/TRBV3-2
abundance: -
j_gene: TRBJ1-3
d_gene: -
CDR3aa: CATRGSPGNTIYF
CDR3nt: TGTGCCACCCGAGGAAGTCCTGGAAACACCATATATTTT

v_gene: TRBV7-9
abundance: -
j_gene: TRBJ1-2
d_gene: TRBD1
CDR3aa: CASSTDRGNYGYTF
CDR3nt: TGTGCCAGCAGCACCGACAGGGGTAATTATGGCTACACCTTC

v_gene: TRBV18
abundance: -
j_gene: TRBJ1-5
d_gene: -
CDR3aa: CASSTGGGVQPQHF
CDR3nt: TGTGCCAGCTCAACCGGTGGGGGCGTACAGCCCCAGCATTTT

v_gene: TRBV19
abundance: once
j_gene: TRBJ2-7
d_gene: TRBD1
CDR3aa: CASALRGPSYEQYF
CDR3nt: TGTGCCAGCGCACTAAGGGGGCCCTCCTACGAGCAGTACTTC

v_gene: TRBV28
abundance: -
j_gene: TRBJ2-5
d_gene: TRBD2
CDR3aa: CASSGAGGEPRTQYF
CDR3nt: TGTGCCAGCAGTGGGGCGGGGGGCGAGCCGAGGACCCAGTACTTC

v_gene: TRBV30
abundance: -
j_gene: TRBJ1-2
d_gene: TRBD1
CDR3aa: CAWSKGAYGYTF
CDR3nt: TGTGCCTGGAGTAAGGGGGCCTATGGCTACACCTTC

v_gene: TRBV27
abundance: -
j_gene: TRBJ2-3
d_gene: TRBD1
CDR3aa: CASSSDRGSTDTQYF
CDR3nt: TGTGCCAGCAGTTCCGACAGGGGCAGCACAGATACGCAGTATTTT

v_gene: TRBV15
abundance: few
j_gene: TRBJ1-1
d_gene: -
CDR3aa: CATSLTWGAEAFF
CDR3nt: TGTGCCACCAGCCTAACATGGGGGGCTGAAGCTTTCTTT

v_gene: TRBV5-4
abundance: -
j_gene: TRBJ1-2
d_gene: TRBD1
CDR3aa: CASSAGQGIDGYTF
CDR3nt: TGTGCCAGCAGCGCGGGACAGGGCATAGATGGCTACACCTTC

v_gene: TRBV3-1/TRBV3-2
abundance: -
j_gene: TRBJ1-1
d_gene: -
CDR3aa: CASSHDFYTEAFF
CDR3nt: TGTGCCAGCAGCCATGACTTCTACACTGAAGCTTTCTTT